This entry lists 10 T cell receptor beta chains sequenced from one sample in a study of response to subunit inactivated influenza vaccine. TCRdb used MiXCR to reprocess the RT-PCR reads, holding one entry per CDR3 protein. Here the sample spans more than 700,000 distinct CDR3 sequences, approximately 22% being singletons. This specimen was PBMCs from blood, taken 5 days after vaccination. These receptors were obtained from a man aged 50-60 years who received an inactivated influenza vaccine.

This clonotype was seen a few times. V and J are TRBV12-3 or TRBV12-4 and TRBJ2-6; perhaps TRBD1 as D (6 bases). The V end was cut by 8 bases, the J end by 1 base, with 18 bases between. This CDR3 is 17 amino acids long. The CDR3: CASERQALKSGANVLTF. The CDR3 DNA sequence: TGTGCCAGCGAGAGACAGGCCCTAAAGTCTGGGGCCAACGTCCTGACTTTC.

The J gene is TRBJ1-6, the V gene TRBV6-1; no reliable D call. With 2 bases removed from V and 12 bases from J, the gap between germline ends came to 11 bases. This CDR3 comprises 13 residues. Germline CDR1 reads MNHNS; CDR2 reads SASEGT. CDR3: CASSERSSRPLHF. For the CDR3, the DNA is TGTGCCAGCAGTGAACGTTCCTCTAGACCCCTCCACTTT.

This clonotype showed up many times. V and J are TRBV5-6 and TRBJ1-5, with a possible D match to TRBD1 (5 bases). Germline lookup yields CDR1 SGHDT and CDR2 YYEEEE. V lost 4 bases, J lost 6 bases, and 23 bases lay in between. This CDR3 is 17 amino acids long. The CDR3 DNA sequence: TGTGCCAGCAGCATCGGCCCCGGACAAATAGGGAGTCAGCCCCAGCATTTT. Its translation is CASSIGPGQIGSQPQHF.

The chain combines TRBV29-1 with TRBJ1-1; 10 bases match TRBD1. CDR3 length: 13 residues. After removal of 4 bases from V and 5 bases from J, the junction contained 4 bases not matched to a gene. CDR1 SQVTM and CDR2 ANQGSEA come from the germline V gene. Here the CDR3 DNA reads TGCAGCGTTGGGACAGGGGGGGGGACTGAAGCTTTCTTT. Protein sequence: CSVGTGGGTEAFF.

The chain employs TRBV21-1 and TRBJ2-1. TRBV21-1 is designated a pseudogene. The CDR3 is 16 amino acids. The CDR3, as DNA: TGTGCCAGCACCTATTTTGGCGGGAGAACCTACAATGAGCAGTTCTTC. Protein product: CASTYFGGRTYNEQFF.

At least ten counts were recorded for this clonotype. The chain combines TRBV5-1 with TRBJ1-1, with D perhaps TRBD1 (6 bases). The CDR3 covers 14 residues. Germline values: CDR1 SGHRS, CDR2 YFSETQ. Between the trimmed V and J ends, which lost 3 bases and 7 bases, there was a span of 16 bases. The CDR3 DNA sequence: TGCGCCAGCAGCTCCCTGACAGGACAGAATGAAGCTTTCTTT. Encoded protein: CASSSLTGQNEAFF. Variable domain in full (rest from reference TRBV5-1 and TRBJ1-1): KAGVTQTPRYLIKTRGQQVTLSCSPISGHRSVSWYQQTPGQGLQFLFEYFSETQRNKGNFPGRFSGRQFSNSRSEMNVSTLELGDSALYLCASSSLTGQNEAFFGQGTRLTVV.

The chain couples TRBV5-1 to TRBJ2-7; D is perhaps TRBD1 or TRBD2 (5 bases each). This CDR3 spans 15 amino acids. V was shortened by 4 bases and J by 3 bases, with 17 bases between the two germline ends. Germline V lookup: CDR1 SGHRS, CDR2 YFSETQ. The DNA for the CDR3 is TGCGCCAGCAGCAAAACCGGGACCAATGTCTACGAGCAGTACTTC. Its protein is CASSKTGTNVYEQYF.

This clonotype turned up a few times. The V gene is TRBV4-1, the J gene TRBJ2-7, with 7 positions matching TRBD2. Per germline, CDR1 MGHRA and CDR2 YSYEKL. V trimming: 4 bases; J trimming: 2 bases; junction bases outside the gene matches: 5. This CDR3 contains 14 residues. The CDR3 region has the DNA TGCGCCAGCAGCCCGGGGGGATGGGCCTACGAGCAGTACTTC. Residues: CASSPGGWAYEQYF.

The chain carries TRBV20-1 and TRBJ2-3; 13 nucleotides match TRBD2. J was trimmed by 7 bases and V by 1 base; bases with no gene match: 8. The CDR3 consists of 16 residues. Germline V gene lookup returns CDR1 DFQATT and CDR2 SNEGSKA (reference sequence). The CDR3 coding sequence is TGCAGTGCTAGAGGTGGGACTAGCGGGAAGTTATATACGCAGTATTTT. Its translation: CSARGGTSGKLYTQYF.

This clonotype was detected a few times. V usage is TRBV3-1 and J usage is TRBJ1-2; D is unclear. Germline values: CDR1 LGHDT, CDR2 YNNKEL (reference sequence). CDR3 size: 15 residues. Trimming cost V 0 bases and J 1 base, with 9 bases left between them. CDR3 in DNA: TGTGCCAGCAGCCAAGATAGACGGATTAACTATGGCTACACCTTC. Translation gives CASSQDRRINYGYTF.